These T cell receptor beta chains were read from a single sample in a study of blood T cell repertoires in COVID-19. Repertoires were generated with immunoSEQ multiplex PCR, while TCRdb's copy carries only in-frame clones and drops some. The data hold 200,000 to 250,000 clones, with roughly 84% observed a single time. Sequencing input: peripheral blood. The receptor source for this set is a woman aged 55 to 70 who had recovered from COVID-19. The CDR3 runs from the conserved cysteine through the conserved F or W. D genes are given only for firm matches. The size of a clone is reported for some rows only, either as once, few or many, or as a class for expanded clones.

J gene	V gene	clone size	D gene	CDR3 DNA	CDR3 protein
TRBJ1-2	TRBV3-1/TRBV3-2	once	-	TGTGCCAGCAGCTCTTATGTATCAGGGGTTGATGGCTACACCTTC	CASSSYVSGVDGYTF
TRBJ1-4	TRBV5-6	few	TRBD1	TGTGCCAGCAGCTTGGTTGGACAGGTCGGAACCGAAAAACTGTTTTTT	CASSLVGQVGTEKLFF
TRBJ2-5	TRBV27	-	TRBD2	TGTGCCAGCAGTCCAGGAGATGGGGGGGAAGAGACCCAGTACTTC	CASSPGDGGEETQYF
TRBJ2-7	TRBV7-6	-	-	TGTGCCAGCAGCTTATTCGAGAAGCAGTACTTC	CASSLFEKQYF
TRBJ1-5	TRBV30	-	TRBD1	TGTGCCTGGAGTCTTTCTGACAGGGTTGCTCAGCCCCAGCATTTT	CAWSLSDRVAQPQHF
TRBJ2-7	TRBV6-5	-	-	TGTGCCAGCCACACGGGGAACGAGCAGTACTTC	CASHTGNEQYF
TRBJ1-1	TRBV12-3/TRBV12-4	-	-	TGTGCCAGTTCGACAGTCATGAACACTGAAGCTTTCTTT	CASSTVMNTEAFF
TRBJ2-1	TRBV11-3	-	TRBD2	TGTGCCAGCAGCTCAACTAGCGGGGGGGCCGGCACCTACAATGAGCAGTTCTTC	CASSSTSGGAGTYNEQFF
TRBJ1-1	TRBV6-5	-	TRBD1	TGTGCCACCGCAGGGGGCGGGGAAGCTTTCTTT	CATAGGGEAFF
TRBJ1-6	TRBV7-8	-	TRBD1	TGTGCCAGCACCCCCTTAGGGGGACAGGCCTTTTCACCCCTCCACTTT	CASTPLGGQAFSPLHF
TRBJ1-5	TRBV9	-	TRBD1	TGTGCCAGCAGCGCCCAGGGGGCGGGCAATCAGCCCCAGCATTTT	CASSAQGAGNQPQHF
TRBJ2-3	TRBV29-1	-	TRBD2	TGCAGCGTTGAAGGTGGGACTAGCGGAAGTACAGATACGCAGTATTTT	CSVEGGTSGSTDTQYF
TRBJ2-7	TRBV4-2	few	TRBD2	TGTGCCAGCAGCCCCCGCCTAGGCAGGGGGTGGCGGGGGGGTTACGAGCAGTACTTC	CASSPRLGRGWRGGYEQYF
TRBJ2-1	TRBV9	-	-	TGTGCCAGCAGCGTTTTAGCGTCCAATGAGCAGTTCTTC	CASSVLASNEQFF
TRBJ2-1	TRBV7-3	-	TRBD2	TGTGCCAGCAGCTTAGGTACCACTAGCGGGGGGCCCCATGAGCAGTTCTTC	CASSLGTTSGGPHEQFF
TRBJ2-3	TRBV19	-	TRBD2	TGTGCCAGTAGTACCCGACTAGCGGGGGACGGAGATACGCAGTATTTT	CASSTRLAGDGDTQYF
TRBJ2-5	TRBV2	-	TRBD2	TGTGCCACAAAACCGGGACTAGCGGGGTATATGTCCCAGTACTTC	CATKPGLAGYMSQYF
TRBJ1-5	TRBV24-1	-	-	TGTGCCACCAGTGATCCCTACGGGGGACCCCAGCATTTT	CATSDPYGGPQHF
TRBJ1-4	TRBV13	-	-	TGTGCCAGCAGCTTAGGCACGCAGTCCGATGAAAAACTGTTTTTT	CASSLGTQSDEKLFF
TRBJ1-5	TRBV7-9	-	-	TGTGCCAGCAGCTTACAGATTAATCAGCCCCAGCATTTT	CASSLQINQPQHF
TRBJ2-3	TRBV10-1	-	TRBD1	TGCGCCAGCAGTGAGTCTTGGGGACAGAATACGCAGTATTTT	CASSESWGQNTQYF
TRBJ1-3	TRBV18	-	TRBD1	TGTGCCAGCTCACGGACAGGGTTGGCCATATATTTT	CASSRTGLAIYF
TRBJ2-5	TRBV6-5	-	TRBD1	TGTGCCAGCAGTCCAAGACAGGGCGCTGGGTGGGCCCAGTACTTC	CASSPRQGAGWAQYF
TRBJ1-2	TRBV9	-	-	TGTGCCAGCAGCCCCCGATATGGGAGGGGTAAAGGCTACACCTTC	CASSPRYGRGKGYTF
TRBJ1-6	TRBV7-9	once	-	TGTGCCAGCAGCCCGATCGGGGGGCGCGTAGTCGACTCACCCCTCCACTTT	CASSPIGGRVVDSPLHF
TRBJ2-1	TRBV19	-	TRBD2	TGTGCCAGTAGTATAGGACTAGCGGGGGGGCCGAATGAGCAGTTCTTC	CASSIGLAGGPNEQFF
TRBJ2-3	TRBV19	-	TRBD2	TGTGCCAGTAGTATGGCCTTAGCGGGAGGCACAGATACGCAGTATTTT	CASSMALAGGTDTQYF
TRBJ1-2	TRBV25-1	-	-	TGTGCCAGCAGTGGCCTGGACACCAACTATGGCTACACCTTC	CASSGLDTNYGYTF
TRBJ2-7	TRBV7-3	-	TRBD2	TGTGCCAGCAGCCCAGCGGGGGGGAGCTCCTACGAGCAGTACTTC	CASSPAGGSSYEQYF
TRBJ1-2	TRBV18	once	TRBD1	TGTGCCAGCTCACCGGGACAGGGGAACTATGGCTACACCTTC	CASSPGQGNYGYTF
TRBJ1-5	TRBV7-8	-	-	TGTGCCAGCAGCTCAGCAACCGGGTCCCTCGGGTTTGATCAGCCCCAGCATTTT	CASSSATGSLGFDQPQHF
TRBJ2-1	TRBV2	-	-	TGTGCCAGCAGGGACTTAAGCTCCTACAATGAGCAGTTCTTC	CASRDLSSYNEQFF
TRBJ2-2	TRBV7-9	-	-	TGTGCCAGCAGCTTCGGGACAAGTGGCACCGGGGAGCTGTTTTTT	CASSFGTSGTGELFF
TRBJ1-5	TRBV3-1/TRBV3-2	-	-	TGTGCCAGCAGCCAAGTTACTAATCAGCCCCAGCATTTT	CASSQVTNQPQHF
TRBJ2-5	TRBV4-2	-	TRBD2	TGTGCCAGCAATCAGGGTAGCGGGGAGTTCCAAGAGACCCAGTACTTC	CASNQGSGEFQETQYF
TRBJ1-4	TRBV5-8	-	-	TGTGCCAGCAGCATCAACAGGGCGGCTAATGAAAAACTGTTTTTT	CASSINRAANEKLFF
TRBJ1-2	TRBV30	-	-	TGTGCCTGGGAGGCAGGACAGACATATGGCTACACCTTC	CAWEAGQTYGYTF
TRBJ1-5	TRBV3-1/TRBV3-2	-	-	TGTGCCAGCAGCCAAGATGACAGAGAGCCCCAGCATTTT	CASSQDDREPQHF
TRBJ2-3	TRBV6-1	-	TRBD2	TGTGCCAGCAGTGGGTCTAGCGGGGGGGGGACAGATACGCAGTATTTT	CASSGSSGGGTDTQYF
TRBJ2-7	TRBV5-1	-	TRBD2	TGCGCCAGCGCAAAATCTAGCGGTCCCTACGAGCAGTACTTC	CASAKSSGPYEQYF
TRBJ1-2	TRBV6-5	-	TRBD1	TGTGCCAGCAGTTACGGGACAGGGACCGCTAACTATGGCTACACCTTC	CASSYGTGTANYGYTF
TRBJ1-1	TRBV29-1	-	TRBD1	TGCAGCGTCGTAGGACAGGCCATGAACACTGAAGCTTTCTTT	CSVVGQAMNTEAFF
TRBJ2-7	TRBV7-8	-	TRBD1	TGTGCCAGCAGCCTTCAATGGGGACAGGGGAGGGAATCCTACGAGCAGTACTTC	CASSLQWGQGRESYEQYF
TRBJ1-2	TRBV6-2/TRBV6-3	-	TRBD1	TGTGCCAGCAGTTACGGGAACAGGGGAAATGGCTACACCTTC	CASSYGNRGNGYTF
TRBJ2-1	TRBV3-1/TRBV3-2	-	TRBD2	TGTGCCAGCAGCCACGCCACCTCTAGCGGGGGCCTAAATGAGCAGTTCTTC	CASSHATSSGGLNEQFF
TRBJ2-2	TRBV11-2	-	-	TGTGCCAGCAGCTTATACGAGGGAACAGGGCTAATCCCCGGGGAGCTGTTTTTT	CASSLYEGTGLIPGELFF
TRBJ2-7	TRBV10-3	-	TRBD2	TGTGCCATCAGTGGAATGGCGGGGGGCCACTACGAGCAGTACTTC	CAISGMAGGHYEQYF
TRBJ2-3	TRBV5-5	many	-	TGTGCCAGCAGCTTCGGGGATGCAGATACGCAGTATTTT	CASSFGDADTQYF
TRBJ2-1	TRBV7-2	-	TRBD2	TGTGCCAGCAGCTTAGATCGGGCTAGCGGGAACGACAATGAGCAGTTCTTC	CASSLDRASGNDNEQFF